One T cell receptor (beta chain) is described in this entry. Its binding antigen is unknown. No much larger clonotype is one base removed from it; base qualities were not supplied. This specimen belongs to a study of T cell changes during pregnancy in multiple sclerosis (dated by TCRdb to about 2019). With regard to the full study: Changes in the T cell repertoire over the course of pregnancy were examined in this study in women with multiple sclerosis.

From its cysteine to its phenylalanine, the CDR3 spans 14 amino acids. Kept here is only the CDR3 DNA, which spans 42 bases and is read in frame from base 1. CDR1 KGHSH and CDR2 LQKENI were looked up in the germline V gene. V sheds 3 bases and J sheds 4 bases, leaving 10 bases between their ends. Libraries were constructed by the immunoSEQ multiplex PCR assay. The table comes from immuneACCESS by way of TCRdb, which keeps in-frame sequences with V and J called. Part of the clones is missing from these tables; in studies checked, under half for an unresolved V gene and the rest for unknown reasons. This sample comprises tens of thousands of clones, about 94% of them detected only once. Less than 3% of the sample is held by the ten biggest clonotypes.

This material consisted of peripheral blood, taken in the third trimester of pregnancy. The receptor chain draws on TRBV18 and TRBJ2-1; too little of a D gene remains to name it. The source of this sequence is a female donor in good health, enrolled as a control in a pregnancy study. The bases read TGTGCCAGCTCACCCCAAAGAGTATACAATGAGCAGTTCTTC. Protein translation: CASSPQRVYNEQFF.